The 12 T cell receptor beta chains below all came from one sample that was sequenced in a study of T cell responses to AZD1222 COVID-19 vaccine. Only in-frame clones appear in the TCRdb table, and some are missing; sequencing was by immunoSEQ multiplex PCR. This sample carries approximately 70,000 clones, around four fifths of them seen once, and the ten largest clones take about 5.8%. Sequencing was performed on peripheral blood, taken on day 0 of AZD1222 vaccination. Every receptor here comes from an adult in good health.

The J gene is TRBJ2-2, the V gene TRBV5-4; 8 nucleotides agree with TRBD1. Looked up from germline, CDR1 is SGHNT and CDR2 is YYREEE (reference sequence). The CDR3 sequence is 15 residues long. V lost 4 bases to trimming and J lost 7 bases; unmatched junction nucleotides: 9. CDR3 loop: CASSASTGVGGELFF. The CDR3 DNA is TGTGCCAGCAGCGCATCGACAGGGGTTGGCGGGGAGCTGTTTTTT.

The genes are TRBV6-1 and TRBJ2-1, with D perhaps TRBD2 (5 bases). Germline assignment: CDR1 MNHNS and CDR2 SASEGT. The CDR3 extends over 14 amino acids. Trimming took 2 bases from V and 5 from J, leaving 10 bases between them. The CDR3 DNA reads TGTGCCAGCAGTGAACTAGCTACTAACAATGAGCAGTTCTTC. It translates to CASSELATNNEQFF.

This clone was recorded once. The chain recombines TRBV6-2 or TRBV6-3 with TRBJ2-3, with 7 positions matching TRBD1. The CDR3 contains 15 residues. The trim removed 0 bases at V and 3 bases at J, leaving 3 bases unmatched. Germline CDR1 and CDR2: MNHEY and SVGEGT. Here the CDR3 reads CASSYSEGATDTQYF. The CDR3 nucleotides are TGTGCCAGCAGTTACTCCGAGGGGGCAACAGATACGCAGTATTTT.

The chain joins TRBV6-1 to TRBJ1-5; no reliable D call. V dropped 0 bases and J dropped 6 bases, with 6 bases sitting between them. In germline, CDR1 is MNHNS, CDR2 SASEGT. There are 13 residues in the CDR3. Here the CDR3 reads CASSEAPGQPQHF. In nucleotides, the CDR3 is TGTGCCAGCAGTGAAGCTCCGGGTCAGCCCCAGCATTTT.

This chain links TRBV30 with TRBJ2-1, with 11 bases lining up with TRBD2. This CDR3 comprises 14 residues. Germline V gene sequence: CDR1 GTSNPN, CDR2 SVGIG (reference sequence). Unmatched junction bases numbered 4, after V lost 0 bases and J lost 9 bases. The DNA of the CDR3 is TGTGCCTGGAGTGTTAGCGGGGGGGCCAGTGAGCAGTTCTTC. It encodes CAWSVSGGASEQFF.

This clone was counted once. The chain joins TRBV29-1 to TRBJ2-2; 10 bases are shared with TRBD1. Germline loops: CDR1 SQVTM, CDR2 ANQGSEA. With 6 bases clipped from V and 6 bases from J, the junction kept 10 bases outside the gene matches. The CDR3 length is 15 residues. The CDR3 loop reads CSVLGQGGFAGELFF. The CDR3 region has the DNA TGCAGCGTCCTCGGACAGGGGGGTTTCGCCGGGGAGCTGTTTTTT.

The chain combines TRBV9 with TRBJ1-4; D gene uncertain. This CDR3 contains 14 residues. Germline V gives CDR1 SGDLS, CDR2 YYNGEE. V lost 0 bases to trimming and J lost 8 bases, with 11 bases between them. CDR3: CASSVGTAEEKLFF. The CDR3 DNA is TGTGCCAGCAGCGTAGGGACGGCCGAGGAAAAACTGTTTTTT.

V usage is TRBV9 and J usage is TRBJ2-7; TRBD1 aligns across 8 bases. Unmatched junction bases numbered 7, after V lost 3 bases and J lost 2 bases. Germline lookup yields CDR1 SGDLS and CDR2 YYNGEE. CDR3 length: 15 amino acids. CDR3 DNA sequence: TGTGCCAGCAGCGCCGCCGGGACAGGAGCCTACGAGCAGTACTTC. It codes for CASSAAGTGAYEQYF.

The CDR3 region has the DNA TGTGCCAGCAGTGAAGCTCTGGGTAGCGGGGGGGCAGATACGCAGTATTTT. It codes for CASSEALGSGGADTQYF. The rearrangement joins TRBV6-1 to TRBJ2-3, with TRBD2 matching over 11 bases. Germline V gene lookup returns CDR1 MNHNS and CDR2 SASEGT. Unmatched junction bases numbered 6, after V lost 0 bases and J lost 4 bases. The length of the CDR3 is 17 residues.

The chain combines TRBV5-6 with TRBJ1-1; D unresolved. The CDR3 is made up of 13 amino acids. V was cut by 5 bases and J by 10 bases, with 18 bases left in between. Germline V gene data show CDR1 as SGHDT and CDR2 as YYEEEE. The CDR3 loop reads CASSTRFGVGAFF. The DNA for the CDR3 is TGTGCCAGCAGTACAAGATTTGGGGTTGGAGCTTTCTTT.

This clone was recorded a few times. This chain links TRBV19 with TRBJ1-5; a weak D match, TRBD1 (5 bases). The CDR3 spans 14 residues. The V gene's germline CDR1 is LNHDA and CDR2 SQIVND (reference sequence). Trimming removed 4 bases at V and 9 bases at J, with 16 bases between. The CDR3 nucleotides read TGTGCCAGTAGTAGTACAGGAGCGCTTTGGCCCCAGCATTTT. It translates to CASSSTGALWPQHF.

The V and J genes are TRBV11-2 and TRBJ2-1; TRBD2 agrees at 13 bases. With V trimmed by 3 bases and J by 4 bases, 6 bases remained unmatched. Germline V gene lookup returns CDR1 SGHAT and CDR2 FQNNGV. The CDR3 runs 17 residues. The CDR3: CASSFATSGGGYNEQFF. CDR3 nucleotide sequence: TGTGCCAGCAGCTTCGCCACTAGCGGGGGGGGATACAATGAGCAGTTCTTC.